In this sample, the clone carrying this T cell receptor beta chain turned up many times. Its antigen is unknown. Time point noted: sample taken at primary tumor resection. The record originates from a study of spatial heterogeneity in lung cancer. Study in general: Bulk RNA-seq from matched material yielded a T cell module score that correlated strongly with TCR transcript counts in tumor regions.

Via MiXCR, TCRdb re-called the 5' RACE reads, giving one row per CDR3 protein. The sample consists of about 6,300 distinct CDR3 sequences, under 1.5% of them appearing once. Overall study results and limits: Expanded alpha and beta TCR counts within tumors tracked tumor mutation counts.

Per the germline V gene, CDR1 is GTSNPN and CDR2 is SVGIG (reference sequence). There are 15 residues in the CDR3. Trimming pared 4 bases from V and 6 bases from J, leaving 21 bases between. The sequencing used lung tumor tissue, collected at surgery. This sequence was found in a male donor with early-stage non-small cell lung cancer. The V and J genes are TRBV30 and TRBJ1-1; D is possibly TRBD1 (5 bases). CDR3 region: CAWMSPGAPGSEAFF. DNA for the CDR3: TGTGCCTGGATGAGCCCGGGAGCCCCAGGGTCTGAAGCTTTCTTT. Complete variable domain (other parts from reference TRBV30 and TRBJ1-1): SQTIHQWPATLVQPVGSPLSLECTVEGTSNPNLYWYRQAAGRGLQLLFYSVGIGQISSEVPQNLSASRPQDRQFILSSKKLLLSDSGFYLCAWMSPGAPGSEAFFGQGTRLTVV.